This T cell receptor beta chain was recovered during a study of blood T cell repertoires in COVID-19. Study-wide context: Both acute and convalescent COVID-19 samples were obtained from the United States, Italy and Spain.

Sequenced by immunoSEQ multiplex PCR; TCRdb stores in-frame clones only, minus some. The repertoire holds approximately 360,000 clones, around 83% seen once, with over 4.5% in the top ten. Germline lookup yields CDR1 SGHRS and CDR2 YFSETQ. Trimming cost V 0 bases and J 10 bases; bases outside gene matches: 6. This CDR3 has 13 residues. Participants came from about two dozen US areas, aged about 18 to 100 years. The sample was PBMCs or T cells enriched from blood (not recorded which). The rearrangement links TRBV5-1 to TRBJ1-1, with 7 nucleotides matching TRBD1. The origin of this receptor is a woman aged 45-60 years who had recovered from COVID-19. CDR3 residues: CASSLGEGQSAFF. Written as DNA, the CDR3 is TGCGCCAGCAGCTTGGGCGAGGGACAGTCAGCTTTCTTT.